This is a list of T cell receptor beta chains from one sample in a study of metastatic and nonmetastatic thyroid tumors. TCRdb reanalyzed the PCR reads via MiXCR. Seen here are roughly 14,000 clones, approximately 31% observed once, and the top ten hold approximately 10%. The sequenced sample consisted of blood. These receptors all come from a female donor with papillary thyroid cancer or a benign thyroid nodule (not recorded which). Some clones in this sample may be carry-over from other donors' samples. Each CDR3 is given with its conserved first and last residue. The D gene is left open where the match is weak. Clone sizes are given selectively: once, few, many, or a class where the clone is expanded.

d_call: .; j_call: TRBJ2-7; clone_size: .; v_call: TRBV28; cdr3_nt: TGTGCCAGCAGTTCAGCATACGAGCAGTACTTC; cdr3_aa: CASSSAYEQYF
d_call: TRBD1; j_call: TRBJ1-6; clone_size: medium-sized; v_call: TRBV6-1; cdr3_nt: TGTGCCAGCAGACCACAGGGGGATGGTTCACCCCTCCACTTT; cdr3_aa: CASRPQGDGSPLHF
d_call: TRBD1; j_call: TRBJ2-6; clone_size: medium-sized; v_call: TRBV20-1; cdr3_nt: TGCAGTGCTAGACCCCGACAGGGGTTCTATGGGGCCAACGTCCTGACTTTC; cdr3_aa: CSARPRQGFYGANVLTF
d_call: .; j_call: TRBJ2-7; clone_size: .; v_call: TRBV4-2; cdr3_nt: TGTGCCATCAGCCCGACGGGCGGGGTTGCCGTCGACGAGCAGTACTTC; cdr3_aa: CAISPTGGVAVDEQYF
d_call: .; j_call: TRBJ2-7; clone_size: medium-sized; v_call: TRBV12-3/TRBV12-4; cdr3_nt: TGTGCCAGCAGCCAGGAACTCCTGAACCACGAGCAGTACTTC; cdr3_aa: CASSQELLNHEQYF
d_call: .; j_call: TRBJ1-6; clone_size: .; v_call: TRBV6-5; cdr3_nt: TGTGCCAGCAGTTACCGGCAGGGTAATTCACCCCTCCACTTT; cdr3_aa: CASSYRQGNSPLHF
d_call: .; j_call: TRBJ2-3; clone_size: few; v_call: TRBV6-1; cdr3_nt: TGTGCCAGCAGCCTCTTGGGATACACAGATACGCAGTATTTT; cdr3_aa: CASSLLGYTDTQYF
d_call: .; j_call: TRBJ1-3; clone_size: medium-sized; v_call: TRBV5-1; cdr3_nt: TGCGCCAGCAGCCCCCAACGGGTCACCACTGGAAACACCATATATTTT; cdr3_aa: CASSPQRVTTGNTIYF
d_call: .; j_call: TRBJ2-1; clone_size: many; v_call: TRBV3-1; cdr3_nt: TGTGCCAGCAGCCAAGAGATAAATGAGCAGTTCTTC; cdr3_aa: CASSQEINEQFF
d_call: TRBD2; j_call: TRBJ2-3; clone_size: .; v_call: TRBV7-2; cdr3_nt: TGTGCCAGCAGCTTATCTAGCGGGGGTCCCACAGATACGCAGTATTTC; cdr3_aa: CASSLSSGGPTDTQYF
d_call: TRBD2; j_call: TRBJ2-5; clone_size: many; v_call: TRBV11-1; cdr3_nt: TGTGCCAGCAGCCCAGCCTCGTCTAGCGGGGATGCCGGGGGCTTTCCCCAGTACTTC; cdr3_aa: CASSPASSSGDAGGFPQYF
d_call: TRBD1; j_call: TRBJ1-4; clone_size: many; v_call: TRBV28; cdr3_nt: TGTGCCAGCAGTTCCCTAACAGGGGCCGAGACTTATGAAAAACTGTTTTTT; cdr3_aa: CASSSLTGAETYEKLFF
d_call: .; j_call: TRBJ2-5; clone_size: many; v_call: TRBV28; cdr3_nt: TGTGCCAGCAGTCCGAGCGGACCCGGGGTGGAGACCCAGTACTTC; cdr3_aa: CASSPSGPGVETQYF
d_call: TRBD1; j_call: TRBJ2-4; clone_size: .; v_call: TRBV30; cdr3_nt: TGTGCCTGGGAAGGACAGGGCCTCTACAAAAACATTCAGTACTTC; cdr3_aa: CAWEGQGLYKNIQYF
d_call: TRBD1; j_call: TRBJ1-1; clone_size: .; v_call: TRBV5-1; cdr3_nt: TGCGCCAGCAGCTCCGGACAGGGTAACATGAACACTGAAGCTTTCTTT; cdr3_aa: CASSSGQGNMNTEAFF
d_call: .; j_call: TRBJ1-6; clone_size: .; v_call: TRBV5-1; cdr3_nt: TGCGCCAGCAGCCAAGATCTTTGGGACACGAATTCACCCCTCCACTTT; cdr3_aa: CASSQDLWDTNSPLHF
d_call: .; j_call: TRBJ2-7; clone_size: .; v_call: TRBV3-1; cdr3_nt: TGTGCCAGCAGCCGAAACAGCCTGGGGCAGGGAAAATACGAGCAGTACTTC; cdr3_aa: CASSRNSLGQGKYEQYF
d_call: .; j_call: TRBJ1-2; clone_size: .; v_call: TRBV12-3/TRBV12-4; cdr3_nt: TGTGCCAGCCTGCGCGGGGACGTACGTGGCTACACCTTC; cdr3_aa: CASLRGDVRGYTF
d_call: .; j_call: TRBJ1-2; clone_size: .; v_call: TRBV6-5; cdr3_nt: TGTGCCAGCAGTTGCGGGAAGAACTATGTCTACACCTTC; cdr3_aa: CASSCGKNYVYTF